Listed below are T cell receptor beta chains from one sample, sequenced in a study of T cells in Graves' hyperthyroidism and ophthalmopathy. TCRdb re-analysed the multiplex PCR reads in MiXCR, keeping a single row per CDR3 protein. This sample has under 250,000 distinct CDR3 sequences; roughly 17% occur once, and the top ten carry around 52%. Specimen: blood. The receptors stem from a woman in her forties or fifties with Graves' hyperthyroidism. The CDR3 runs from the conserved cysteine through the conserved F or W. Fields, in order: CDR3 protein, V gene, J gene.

CASGDGTGPSYEQYF,TRBV12-5,TRBJ2-7
CASSATTGTGIQYF,TRBV12-3/TRBV12-4,TRBJ2-4
CASRGTPGTGDSGANVLTF,TRBV12-3/TRBV12-4,TRBJ2-6
CASSLLVEETQYF,TRBV28,TRBJ2-5
CASSGPGRAPETQYF,TRBV6-2/TRBV6-3,TRBJ2-5
CASSETWTGVEKTQYF,TRBV6-1,TRBJ2-5
CAISPTGENTEAFF,TRBV10-3,TRBJ1-1
CASNGGGRADFENTGELFF,TRBV11-1,TRBJ2-2
CASSLSRGEQYF,TRBV12-3/TRBV12-4,TRBJ2-7
CSAIQETQYF,TRBV20-1,TRBJ2-5
CASSPAFVYEQYF,TRBV7-9,TRBJ2-7
CASSDYRDRYYEQYF,TRBV6-1,TRBJ2-7
CASSMQGAGEQFF,TRBV2,TRBJ2-1
CASSYRPGQGILETQYF,TRBV6-6,TRBJ2-5
CASSALAGVDNEQFF,TRBV9,TRBJ2-1
CASSHLLLSGTRDEQFF,TRBV11-2,TRBJ2-1
CSATGLYEQFF,TRBV20-1,TRBJ2-1
CASRKSRGPAEAFF,TRBV10-2,TRBJ1-1
CASSIRGAGAYGYTF,TRBV19,TRBJ1-2
CASRGGQDNSPLHF,TRBV28,TRBJ1-6
CASSLPLRGRGYGYTF,TRBV7-2,TRBJ1-2
CASSIGDRTLYEQYF,TRBV19,TRBJ2-7
CASSRQDSTEAFF,TRBV18,TRBJ1-1
CASRVLRENTEAFF,TRBV7-9,TRBJ1-1
CASSRGGRLGEQYF,TRBV6-1,TRBJ2-7
CASSFSGELFF,TRBV27,TRBJ2-2
CASSSTGTGGFSYNEQFF,TRBV12-3/TRBV12-4,TRBJ2-1
CASSQELATDTQYF,TRBV4-1,TRBJ2-3
CASSTAGEQYF,TRBV28,TRBJ2-7
CASSFMGLAAYNGQFF,TRBV12-3/TRBV12-4,TRBJ2-1
CASSPSGQADSGANVLTF,TRBV4-1,TRBJ2-6
CTLGEGLGGYTF,TRBV29-1,TRBJ1-2
CASQSSSYSNQPQHF,TRBV19,TRBJ1-5
CASSFVTSYNEQFF,TRBV7-8,TRBJ2-1
CASGLVFGTNYGYTF,TRBV6-1,TRBJ1-2
CASSLLGLAGPRGLVNEQFF,TRBV12-3/TRBV12-4,TRBJ2-1
CASSPGTGYQHF,TRBV18,TRBJ1-5
CASSLGGISSYEQYF,TRBV12-3/TRBV12-4,TRBJ2-7
CASSSIPYEQYF,TRBV6-2/TRBV6-3,TRBJ2-7
CASSVGQRNSPLHF,TRBV10-2,TRBJ1-6
CSAIPDSFGTDTQYF,TRBV20-1,TRBJ2-3